This is a list of T cell receptor beta chains from one sample in a study of T cells after yellow fever vaccination. TCRdb passed the 5' RACE reads through MiXCR, listing each CDR3 protein once. Among roughly 120,000 distinct CDR3 sequences listed, about 7.2% were seen once. Sequenced here: CD4+ T cells sorted from PBMCs, sampled 35 to 50 days after the first yellow fever vaccination. Receptor source: a young man who received the YFV17D yellow fever vaccine. The CDR3 runs from the conserved cysteine through the conserved F or W. Fields, in order: clone size, D gene, V gene, J gene, CDR3 protein, CDR3 DNA. The D gene is left open where the match is weak. Rows give clone size only sometimes, using once, few, many, or a class for an expanded clone.

many	NA	TRBV20-1	TRBJ1-5	CSARAPTNQPQHF	TGCAGTGCTAGAGCTCCTACGAATCAGCCCCAGCATTTT
few	NA	TRBV7-2	TRBJ1-5	CASSPRWGSNQPQHF	TGTGCCAGCAGCCCTCGGTGGGGGTCCAATCAGCCCCAGCATTTT
NA	TRBD2	TRBV27	TRBJ2-1	CASSLTPGLAGGPSNEQFF	TGTGCCAGCAGTTTAACCCCGGGACTAGCGGGGGGGCCAAGCAATGAGCAGTTCTTC
many	TRBD1	TRBV5-1	TRBJ1-2	CASSRDRGQNYGYTF	TGCGCCAGCAGCAGAGACAGGGGGCAGAACTATGGCTACACCTTC
NA	NA	TRBV30	TRBJ2-3	CAWSDPRRGRDTQYF	TGTGCCTGGAGTGACCCGCGCAGGGGAAGAGATACGCAGTATTTT
NA	TRBD1	TRBV9	TRBJ1-4	CASSEQGPPNEKLFF	TGTGCCAGCAGCGAACAGGGGCCACCCAATGAAAAACTGTTTTTT
many	TRBD1	TRBV7-2	TRBJ1-2	CASSFDRGGNYGYTF	TGTGCCAGCAGCTTCGACAGGGGAGGTAACTATGGCTACACCTTC
many	NA	TRBV4-3	TRBJ1-5	CASSQEGLGPQHF	TGCGCCAGCAGCCAAGAGGGGTTGGGGCCCCAGCATTTT
few	TRBD2	TRBV18	TRBJ2-3	CASSPLTGGTSDTQYF	TGTGCCAGCTCACCACTGACGGGGGGAACTTCAGATACGCAGTATTTT
many	NA	TRBV5-1	TRBJ1-4	CASSSGRQGNEKLFF	TGCGCCAGCAGCTCGGGTCGGCAGGGAAACGAAAAACTGTTTTTT
many	NA	TRBV9	TRBJ1-1	CASKGDMNTEAFF	TGTGCCAGCAAGGGGGACATGAACACTGAAGCTTTCTTT
many	NA	TRBV5-4	TRBJ2-5	CASSRGAGMETQYF	TGTGCCAGCAGCCGGGGGGCAGGCATGGAGACCCAGTACTTC
many	TRBD2	TRBV4-3	TRBJ2-1	CASSQDRLAGVSSYNEQFF	TGCGCCAGCAGCCAAGATCGACTAGCGGGGGTTAGCTCCTACAATGAGCAGTTCTTC
many	TRBD2	TRBV7-2	TRBJ2-1	CASSLQAGGRYNEQFF	TGTGCCAGCAGCTTACAAGCGGGGGGGCGGTACAATGAGCAGTTCTTC
NA	NA	TRBV5-4	TRBJ2-3	CASSLGQATDTQYF	TGTGCCAGCAGCTTGGGACAGGCTACAGATACGCAGTATTTT
many	NA	TRBV6-5	TRBJ1-1	CASSYSGAARSAFF	TGTGCCAGCAGTTACTCGGGGGCCGCCAGGTCGGCTTTCTTT
many	NA	TRBV20-1	TRBJ2-2	CSAVTPNTGELFF	TGCAGTGCCGTGACCCCGAACACCGGGGAGCTGTTTTTT
many	TRBD2	TRBV4-2	TRBJ2-7	CASSQVASGGSYEQYF	TGTGCCAGCAGCCAAGTCGCCAGCGGGGGATCCTACGAGCAGTACTTC
NA	TRBD1	TRBV20-1	TRBJ2-5	CSARGPTGVETQYF	TGCAGTGCTAGGGGCCCGACAGGGGTCGAGACCCAGTACTTC
NA	NA	TRBV9	TRBJ1-3	CASSVGRAGNTIYF	TGTGCCAGCAGCGTAGGCAGGGCTGGAAACACCATATATTTT
many	NA	TRBV5-8	TRBJ1-1	CASSLFRGTAEAFF	TGTGCCAGCAGCTTGTTTCGGGGAACGGCTGAAGCTTTCTTT
many	NA	TRBV15	TRBJ2-5	CAAGTDKETQYF	TGTGCCGCCGGGACGGACAAAGAGACCCAGTACTTC
NA	NA	TRBV6-2/TRBV6-3	TRBJ2-1	CASSITGGAYNEQFF	TGTGCCAGCAGCATTACAGGAGGAGCCTACAATGAGCAGTTCTTC
few	TRBD1	TRBV7-2	TRBJ1-2	CASSLDSEGAGGYTF	TGTGCCAGCAGCTTAGATTCGGAGGGGGCGGGTGGCTACACCTTC